The T cell receptor beta chain described here comes from a study of memory CD4+ T cells and cytomegalovirus serostatus. For this clone: Antigen: not known.

Germline V gene data show CDR1 as SNHLY and CDR2 as FYNNEI. Germline trimming cut 5 bases from V and 4 bases from J; bases unmatched to any gene: 9. The CDR3 has 15 amino acids. Study-wide points: Repertoires predicted CMV serostatus with median bootstrapped AUC of about 0.94. CD4+ memory repertoires contained about two fifths of the 164 reported CMV TCRbeta sequences.

Data came from immunoSEQ multiplex PCR; TCRdb stores just in-frame clones and leaves some out. The sample includes 85,000 to 100,000 clones, 80% of them seen just once. The sort gate was single viable CD3+CD4+CD8-CD45RO+ cells for memory CD4+ T cells. The J gene is TRBJ2-5, the V gene TRBV2; TRBD1 agrees at 8 bases. This TCR came from an adult in good health and CMV-seropositive. Sequencing input: memory CD4+ T cells from blood. The CDR3 DNA reads TGTGCCAGCAGTTTTCAGGGGGCGGGTGGAGAGACCCAGTACTTC. Translated: CASSFQGAGGETQYF.